The 4 T cell receptor beta chains below come from one sample, sequenced in a study of blood T cell repertoires in COVID-19. TCRdb's copy holds only in-frame clones and misses some; the assay was immunoSEQ multiplex PCR. The sample includes some 380,000 clones, 88% of them seen just once. Sequencing input: PBMCs or T cells enriched from blood (not recorded which). Source of these receptors: a woman aged 40 to 55 with acute COVID-19.

This chain uses TRBV6-5 with TRBJ1-3; D unclear. This CDR3 spans 15 amino acids. Germline lookup yields CDR1 MNHEY and CDR2 SVGAGI. Between the trimmed V and J ends, which lost 7 bases and 0 bases, there was a span of 13 bases. CDR3 loop: CASTPLGDSGNTIYF. The CDR3 nucleotides are TGTGCCAGCACCCCTTTGGGAGACTCTGGAAACACCATATATTTT.

This chain connects TRBV4-2 to TRBJ1-5; D might be TRBD1 (5 bases). CDR3 size: 15 residues. V was clipped by 2 bases and J by 0 bases, with 8 bases between them. From germline, CDR1 is LGHNA and CDR2 YNFKEQ. The DNA for the CDR3 is TGTGCCAGCAGCCAAATACAGGATAGCAATCAGCCCCAGCATTTT. It yields the protein CASSQIQDSNQPQHF.

The count of this clone is one. The chain has TRBV7-2 and TRBJ1-2; weak D call: TRBD1 (6 bases). The CDR3 loop spans 15 amino acids. V gave up 1 base and J gave up 6 bases, with 15 bases separating them. Germline lookup yields CDR1 SGHTA and CDR2 FQGNSA. The CDR3 is CASSLGSGNRDGYTF. The CDR3 DNA follows: TGTGCCAGCAGCTTAGGTTCGGGAAACAGGGATGGCTACACCTTC.

This clone was recorded many times. The chain joins TRBV19 to TRBJ1-6, with 7 bases lining up with TRBD1. With 2 bases clipped from V and 6 bases from J, the junction kept 4 bases outside the gene matches. This CDR3 comprises 15 residues. Germline CDR1 and CDR2: LNHDA and SQIVND (reference sequence). CDR3 DNA sequence: TGTGCCAGTAGTATAATGGGACAGACTAATTCACCCCTCCACTTT. It translates to CASSIMGQTNSPLHF.